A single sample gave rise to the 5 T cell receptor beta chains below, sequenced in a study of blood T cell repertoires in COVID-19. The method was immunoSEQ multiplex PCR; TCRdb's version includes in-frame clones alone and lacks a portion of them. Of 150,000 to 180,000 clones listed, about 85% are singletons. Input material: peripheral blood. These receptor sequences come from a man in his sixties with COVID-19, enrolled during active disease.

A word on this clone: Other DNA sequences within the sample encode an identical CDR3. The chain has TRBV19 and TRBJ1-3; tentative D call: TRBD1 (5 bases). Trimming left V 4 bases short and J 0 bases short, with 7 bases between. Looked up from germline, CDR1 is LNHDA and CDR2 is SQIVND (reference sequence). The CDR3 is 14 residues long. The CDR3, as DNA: TGTGCCAGTAGTAGGGACTACTCTGGAAACACCATATATTTT. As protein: CASSRDYSGNTIYF.

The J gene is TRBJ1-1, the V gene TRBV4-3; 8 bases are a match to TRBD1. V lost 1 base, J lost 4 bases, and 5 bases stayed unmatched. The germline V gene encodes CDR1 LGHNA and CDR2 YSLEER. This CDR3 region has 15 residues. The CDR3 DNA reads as TGCGCCAGCAGCCAAGTTCAGGGGGCTTCCACTGAAGCTTTCTTT. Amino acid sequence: CASSQVQGASTEAFF.

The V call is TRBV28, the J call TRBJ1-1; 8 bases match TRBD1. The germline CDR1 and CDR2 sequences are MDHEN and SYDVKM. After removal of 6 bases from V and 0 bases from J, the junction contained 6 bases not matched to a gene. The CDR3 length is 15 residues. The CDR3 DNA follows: TGTGCCAGCAGCTGGACAGGGTTTATGAACACTGAAGCTTTCTTT. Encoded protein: CASSWTGFMNTEAFF.

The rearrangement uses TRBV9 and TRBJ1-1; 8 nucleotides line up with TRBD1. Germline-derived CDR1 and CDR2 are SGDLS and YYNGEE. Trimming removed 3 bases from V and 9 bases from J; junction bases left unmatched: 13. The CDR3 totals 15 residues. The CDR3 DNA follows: TGTGCCAGCAGCGATTACCCGACAGGGGAGGGTAAAGCTTTCTTT. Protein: CASSDYPTGEGKAFF.

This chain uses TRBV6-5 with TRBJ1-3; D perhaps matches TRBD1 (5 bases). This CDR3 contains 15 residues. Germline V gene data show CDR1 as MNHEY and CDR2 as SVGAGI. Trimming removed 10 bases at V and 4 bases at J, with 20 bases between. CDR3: CATKDKDTGGNTIYF. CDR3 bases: TGTGCCACCAAAGATAAGGACACCGGGGGAAACACCATATATTTT.